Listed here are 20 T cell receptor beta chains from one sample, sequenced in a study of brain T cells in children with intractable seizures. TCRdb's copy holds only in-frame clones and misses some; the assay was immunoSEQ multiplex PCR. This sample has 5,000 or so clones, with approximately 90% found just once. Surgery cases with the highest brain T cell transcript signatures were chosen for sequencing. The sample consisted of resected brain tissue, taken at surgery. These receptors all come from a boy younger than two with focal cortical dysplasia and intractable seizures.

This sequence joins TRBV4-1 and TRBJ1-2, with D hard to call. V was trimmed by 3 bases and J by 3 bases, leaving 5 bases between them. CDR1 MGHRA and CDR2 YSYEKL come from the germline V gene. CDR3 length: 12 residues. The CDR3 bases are TGCGCCAGCAGCCAGAACTACTATGGCTACACCTTC. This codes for CASSQNYYGYTF.

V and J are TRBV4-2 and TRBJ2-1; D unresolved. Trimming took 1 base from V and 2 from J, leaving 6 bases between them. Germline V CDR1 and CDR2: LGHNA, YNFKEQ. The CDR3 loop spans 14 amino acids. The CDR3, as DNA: TGTGCCAGCAGCCAAGTTGCCCCCTACAATGAGCAGTTCTTC. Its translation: CASSQVAPYNEQFF.

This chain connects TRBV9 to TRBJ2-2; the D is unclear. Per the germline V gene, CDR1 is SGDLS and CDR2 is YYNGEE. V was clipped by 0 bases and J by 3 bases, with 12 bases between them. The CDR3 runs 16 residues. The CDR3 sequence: CASSVGSGLYTGELFF. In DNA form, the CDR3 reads TGTGCCAGCAGCGTAGGCTCGGGCCTCTACACCGGGGAGCTGTTTTTT.

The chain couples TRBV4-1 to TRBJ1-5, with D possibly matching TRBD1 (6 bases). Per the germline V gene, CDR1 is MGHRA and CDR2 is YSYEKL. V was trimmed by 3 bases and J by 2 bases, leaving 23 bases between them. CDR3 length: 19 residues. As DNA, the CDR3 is TGCGCCAGCAGCCATACCGTAGGGGGGAACGGAGGCGGCAATCAGCCCCAGCATTTT. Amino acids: CASSHTVGGNGGGNQPQHF.

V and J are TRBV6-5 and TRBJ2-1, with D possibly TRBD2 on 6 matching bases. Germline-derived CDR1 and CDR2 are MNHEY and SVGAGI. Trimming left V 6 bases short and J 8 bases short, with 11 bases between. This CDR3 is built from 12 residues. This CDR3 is CASSSLAYEQFF. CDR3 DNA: TGTGCCAGCAGCTCCCTAGCGTATGAGCAGTTCTTC.

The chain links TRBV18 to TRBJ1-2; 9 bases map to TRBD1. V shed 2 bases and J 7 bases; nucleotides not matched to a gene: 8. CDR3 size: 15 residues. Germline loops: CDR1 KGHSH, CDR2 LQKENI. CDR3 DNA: TGTGCCAGCTCACCAGCCGGGACAGGGATAGGTGGCTACACCTTC. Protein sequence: CASSPAGTGIGGYTF.

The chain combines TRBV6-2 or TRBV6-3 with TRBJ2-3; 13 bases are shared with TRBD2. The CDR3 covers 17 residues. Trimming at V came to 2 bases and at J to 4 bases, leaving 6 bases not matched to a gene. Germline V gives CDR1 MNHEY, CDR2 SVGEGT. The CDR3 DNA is TGTGCCAGCAGTTACGAGACTAGCGGGAGGAGAGCAGATACGCAGTATTTT. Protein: CASSYETSGRRADTQYF.

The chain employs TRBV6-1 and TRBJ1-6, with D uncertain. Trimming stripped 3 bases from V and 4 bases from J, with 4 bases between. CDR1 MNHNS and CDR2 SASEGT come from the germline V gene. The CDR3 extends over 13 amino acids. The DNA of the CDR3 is TGTGCCAGCAGTGACAAATATAATTCACCCCTCCACTTT. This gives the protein CASSDKYNSPLHF.

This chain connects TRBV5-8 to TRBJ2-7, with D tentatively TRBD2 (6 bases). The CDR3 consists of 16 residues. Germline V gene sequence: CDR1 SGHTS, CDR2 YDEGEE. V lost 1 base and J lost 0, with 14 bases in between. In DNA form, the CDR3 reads TGTGCCAGCAGCTTGCACAGCGGGCTTAGCTCCTACGAGCAGTACTTC. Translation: CASSLHSGLSSYEQYF.

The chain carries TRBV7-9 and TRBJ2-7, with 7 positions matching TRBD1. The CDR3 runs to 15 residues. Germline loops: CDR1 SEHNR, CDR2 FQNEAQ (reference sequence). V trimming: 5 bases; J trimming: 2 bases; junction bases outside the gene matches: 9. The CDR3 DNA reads TGTGCCAGCAGCCGTCTAACAGGGGTCCCCTACGAGCAGTACTTC. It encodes CASSRLTGVPYEQYF.

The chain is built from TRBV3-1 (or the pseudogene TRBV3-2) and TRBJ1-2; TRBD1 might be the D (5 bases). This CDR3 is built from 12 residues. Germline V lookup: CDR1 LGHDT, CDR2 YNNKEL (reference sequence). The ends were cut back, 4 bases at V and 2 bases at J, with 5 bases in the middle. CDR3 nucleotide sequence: TGTGCCAGCAGCCGGGACAACTATGGCTACACCTTC. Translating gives CASSRDNYGYTF.

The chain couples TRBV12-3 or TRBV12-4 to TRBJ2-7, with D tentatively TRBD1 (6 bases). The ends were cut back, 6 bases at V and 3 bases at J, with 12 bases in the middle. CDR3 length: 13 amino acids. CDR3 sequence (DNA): TGTGCCAGCAGCCCCGGGACAAGCTACGAGCAGTACTTC. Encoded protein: CASSPGTSYEQYF.

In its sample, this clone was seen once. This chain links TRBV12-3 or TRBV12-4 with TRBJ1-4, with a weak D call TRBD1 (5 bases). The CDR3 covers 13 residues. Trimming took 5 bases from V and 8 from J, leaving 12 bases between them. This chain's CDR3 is CASSIGGIEKLFF. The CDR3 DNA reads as TGTGCCAGCAGTATTGGGGGAATCGAAAAACTGTTTTTT.

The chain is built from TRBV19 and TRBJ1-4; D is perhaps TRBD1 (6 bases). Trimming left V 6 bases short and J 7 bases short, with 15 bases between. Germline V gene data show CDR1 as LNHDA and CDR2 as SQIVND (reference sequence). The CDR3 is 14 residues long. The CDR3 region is CASRIRGKGEKLFF. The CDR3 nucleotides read TGTGCCAGTAGGATAAGGGGGAAGGGTGAAAAACTGTTTTTT. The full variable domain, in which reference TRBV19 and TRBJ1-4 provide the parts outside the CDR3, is DGGITQSPKYLFRKEGQNVTLSCEQNLNHDAMYWYRQDPGQGLRLIYYSQIVNDFQKGDIAEGYSVSREKKESFPLTVTSAQKNPTAFYLCASRIRGKGEKLFFGSGTQLSVL.

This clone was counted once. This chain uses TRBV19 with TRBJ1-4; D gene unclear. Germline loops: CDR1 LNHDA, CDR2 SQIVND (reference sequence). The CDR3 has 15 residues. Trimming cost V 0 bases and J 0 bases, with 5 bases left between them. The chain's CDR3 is CASSIDVATNEKLFF. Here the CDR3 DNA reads TGTGCCAGTAGTATAGATGTGGCAACTAATGAAAAACTGTTTTTT.

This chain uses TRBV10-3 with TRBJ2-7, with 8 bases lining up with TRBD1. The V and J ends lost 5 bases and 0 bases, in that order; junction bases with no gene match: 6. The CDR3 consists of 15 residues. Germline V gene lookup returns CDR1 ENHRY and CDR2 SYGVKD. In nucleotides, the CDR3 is TGTGCCATCAGTCGGACAGGGCCCCTCTCCTACGAGCAGTACTTC. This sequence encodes CAISRTGPLSYEQYF.

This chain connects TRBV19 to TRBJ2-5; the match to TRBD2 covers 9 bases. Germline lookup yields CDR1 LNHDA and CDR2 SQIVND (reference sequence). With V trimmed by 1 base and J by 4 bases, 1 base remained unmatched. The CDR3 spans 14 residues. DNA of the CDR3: TGTGCCAGTAGTATAGGCGGGGGGGCAGAGACCCAGTACTTC. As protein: CASSIGGGAETQYF.

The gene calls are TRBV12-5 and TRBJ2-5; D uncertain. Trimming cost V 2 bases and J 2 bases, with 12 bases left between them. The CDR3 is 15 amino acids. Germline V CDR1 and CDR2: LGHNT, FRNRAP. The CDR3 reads CASGLPSMGQETQYF. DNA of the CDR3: TGTGCTAGTGGTTTGCCTTCAATGGGGCAAGAGACCCAGTACTTC. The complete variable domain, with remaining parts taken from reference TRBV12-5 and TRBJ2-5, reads DARVTQTPRHKVTEMGQEVTMRCQPILGHNTVFWYRQTMMQGLELLAYFRNRAPLDDSGMPKDRFSAEMPDATLATLKIQPSEPRDSAVYFCASGLPSMGQETQYFGPGTRLLVL.

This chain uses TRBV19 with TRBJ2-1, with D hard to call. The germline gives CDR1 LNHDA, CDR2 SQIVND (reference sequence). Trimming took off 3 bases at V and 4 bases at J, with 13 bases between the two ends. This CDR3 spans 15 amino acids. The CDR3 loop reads CASSMSAGRYNEQFF. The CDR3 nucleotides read TGTGCCAGTAGTATGTCGGCAGGTCGGTACAATGAGCAGTTCTTC. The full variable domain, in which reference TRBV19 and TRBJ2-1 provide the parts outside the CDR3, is DGGITQSPKYLFRKEGQNVTLSCEQNLNHDAMYWYRQDPGQGLRLIYYSQIVNDFQKGDIAEGYSVSREKKESFPLTVTSAQKNPTAFYLCASSMSAGRYNEQFFGPGTRLTVL.

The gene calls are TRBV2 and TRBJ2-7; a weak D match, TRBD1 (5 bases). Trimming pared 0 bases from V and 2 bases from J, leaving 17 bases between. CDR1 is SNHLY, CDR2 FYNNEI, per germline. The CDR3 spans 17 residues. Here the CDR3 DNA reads TGTGCCAGCAGTGAAGCGGTAGGTGACAGAAATACCTACGAGCAGTACTTC. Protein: CASSEAVGDRNTYEQYF.